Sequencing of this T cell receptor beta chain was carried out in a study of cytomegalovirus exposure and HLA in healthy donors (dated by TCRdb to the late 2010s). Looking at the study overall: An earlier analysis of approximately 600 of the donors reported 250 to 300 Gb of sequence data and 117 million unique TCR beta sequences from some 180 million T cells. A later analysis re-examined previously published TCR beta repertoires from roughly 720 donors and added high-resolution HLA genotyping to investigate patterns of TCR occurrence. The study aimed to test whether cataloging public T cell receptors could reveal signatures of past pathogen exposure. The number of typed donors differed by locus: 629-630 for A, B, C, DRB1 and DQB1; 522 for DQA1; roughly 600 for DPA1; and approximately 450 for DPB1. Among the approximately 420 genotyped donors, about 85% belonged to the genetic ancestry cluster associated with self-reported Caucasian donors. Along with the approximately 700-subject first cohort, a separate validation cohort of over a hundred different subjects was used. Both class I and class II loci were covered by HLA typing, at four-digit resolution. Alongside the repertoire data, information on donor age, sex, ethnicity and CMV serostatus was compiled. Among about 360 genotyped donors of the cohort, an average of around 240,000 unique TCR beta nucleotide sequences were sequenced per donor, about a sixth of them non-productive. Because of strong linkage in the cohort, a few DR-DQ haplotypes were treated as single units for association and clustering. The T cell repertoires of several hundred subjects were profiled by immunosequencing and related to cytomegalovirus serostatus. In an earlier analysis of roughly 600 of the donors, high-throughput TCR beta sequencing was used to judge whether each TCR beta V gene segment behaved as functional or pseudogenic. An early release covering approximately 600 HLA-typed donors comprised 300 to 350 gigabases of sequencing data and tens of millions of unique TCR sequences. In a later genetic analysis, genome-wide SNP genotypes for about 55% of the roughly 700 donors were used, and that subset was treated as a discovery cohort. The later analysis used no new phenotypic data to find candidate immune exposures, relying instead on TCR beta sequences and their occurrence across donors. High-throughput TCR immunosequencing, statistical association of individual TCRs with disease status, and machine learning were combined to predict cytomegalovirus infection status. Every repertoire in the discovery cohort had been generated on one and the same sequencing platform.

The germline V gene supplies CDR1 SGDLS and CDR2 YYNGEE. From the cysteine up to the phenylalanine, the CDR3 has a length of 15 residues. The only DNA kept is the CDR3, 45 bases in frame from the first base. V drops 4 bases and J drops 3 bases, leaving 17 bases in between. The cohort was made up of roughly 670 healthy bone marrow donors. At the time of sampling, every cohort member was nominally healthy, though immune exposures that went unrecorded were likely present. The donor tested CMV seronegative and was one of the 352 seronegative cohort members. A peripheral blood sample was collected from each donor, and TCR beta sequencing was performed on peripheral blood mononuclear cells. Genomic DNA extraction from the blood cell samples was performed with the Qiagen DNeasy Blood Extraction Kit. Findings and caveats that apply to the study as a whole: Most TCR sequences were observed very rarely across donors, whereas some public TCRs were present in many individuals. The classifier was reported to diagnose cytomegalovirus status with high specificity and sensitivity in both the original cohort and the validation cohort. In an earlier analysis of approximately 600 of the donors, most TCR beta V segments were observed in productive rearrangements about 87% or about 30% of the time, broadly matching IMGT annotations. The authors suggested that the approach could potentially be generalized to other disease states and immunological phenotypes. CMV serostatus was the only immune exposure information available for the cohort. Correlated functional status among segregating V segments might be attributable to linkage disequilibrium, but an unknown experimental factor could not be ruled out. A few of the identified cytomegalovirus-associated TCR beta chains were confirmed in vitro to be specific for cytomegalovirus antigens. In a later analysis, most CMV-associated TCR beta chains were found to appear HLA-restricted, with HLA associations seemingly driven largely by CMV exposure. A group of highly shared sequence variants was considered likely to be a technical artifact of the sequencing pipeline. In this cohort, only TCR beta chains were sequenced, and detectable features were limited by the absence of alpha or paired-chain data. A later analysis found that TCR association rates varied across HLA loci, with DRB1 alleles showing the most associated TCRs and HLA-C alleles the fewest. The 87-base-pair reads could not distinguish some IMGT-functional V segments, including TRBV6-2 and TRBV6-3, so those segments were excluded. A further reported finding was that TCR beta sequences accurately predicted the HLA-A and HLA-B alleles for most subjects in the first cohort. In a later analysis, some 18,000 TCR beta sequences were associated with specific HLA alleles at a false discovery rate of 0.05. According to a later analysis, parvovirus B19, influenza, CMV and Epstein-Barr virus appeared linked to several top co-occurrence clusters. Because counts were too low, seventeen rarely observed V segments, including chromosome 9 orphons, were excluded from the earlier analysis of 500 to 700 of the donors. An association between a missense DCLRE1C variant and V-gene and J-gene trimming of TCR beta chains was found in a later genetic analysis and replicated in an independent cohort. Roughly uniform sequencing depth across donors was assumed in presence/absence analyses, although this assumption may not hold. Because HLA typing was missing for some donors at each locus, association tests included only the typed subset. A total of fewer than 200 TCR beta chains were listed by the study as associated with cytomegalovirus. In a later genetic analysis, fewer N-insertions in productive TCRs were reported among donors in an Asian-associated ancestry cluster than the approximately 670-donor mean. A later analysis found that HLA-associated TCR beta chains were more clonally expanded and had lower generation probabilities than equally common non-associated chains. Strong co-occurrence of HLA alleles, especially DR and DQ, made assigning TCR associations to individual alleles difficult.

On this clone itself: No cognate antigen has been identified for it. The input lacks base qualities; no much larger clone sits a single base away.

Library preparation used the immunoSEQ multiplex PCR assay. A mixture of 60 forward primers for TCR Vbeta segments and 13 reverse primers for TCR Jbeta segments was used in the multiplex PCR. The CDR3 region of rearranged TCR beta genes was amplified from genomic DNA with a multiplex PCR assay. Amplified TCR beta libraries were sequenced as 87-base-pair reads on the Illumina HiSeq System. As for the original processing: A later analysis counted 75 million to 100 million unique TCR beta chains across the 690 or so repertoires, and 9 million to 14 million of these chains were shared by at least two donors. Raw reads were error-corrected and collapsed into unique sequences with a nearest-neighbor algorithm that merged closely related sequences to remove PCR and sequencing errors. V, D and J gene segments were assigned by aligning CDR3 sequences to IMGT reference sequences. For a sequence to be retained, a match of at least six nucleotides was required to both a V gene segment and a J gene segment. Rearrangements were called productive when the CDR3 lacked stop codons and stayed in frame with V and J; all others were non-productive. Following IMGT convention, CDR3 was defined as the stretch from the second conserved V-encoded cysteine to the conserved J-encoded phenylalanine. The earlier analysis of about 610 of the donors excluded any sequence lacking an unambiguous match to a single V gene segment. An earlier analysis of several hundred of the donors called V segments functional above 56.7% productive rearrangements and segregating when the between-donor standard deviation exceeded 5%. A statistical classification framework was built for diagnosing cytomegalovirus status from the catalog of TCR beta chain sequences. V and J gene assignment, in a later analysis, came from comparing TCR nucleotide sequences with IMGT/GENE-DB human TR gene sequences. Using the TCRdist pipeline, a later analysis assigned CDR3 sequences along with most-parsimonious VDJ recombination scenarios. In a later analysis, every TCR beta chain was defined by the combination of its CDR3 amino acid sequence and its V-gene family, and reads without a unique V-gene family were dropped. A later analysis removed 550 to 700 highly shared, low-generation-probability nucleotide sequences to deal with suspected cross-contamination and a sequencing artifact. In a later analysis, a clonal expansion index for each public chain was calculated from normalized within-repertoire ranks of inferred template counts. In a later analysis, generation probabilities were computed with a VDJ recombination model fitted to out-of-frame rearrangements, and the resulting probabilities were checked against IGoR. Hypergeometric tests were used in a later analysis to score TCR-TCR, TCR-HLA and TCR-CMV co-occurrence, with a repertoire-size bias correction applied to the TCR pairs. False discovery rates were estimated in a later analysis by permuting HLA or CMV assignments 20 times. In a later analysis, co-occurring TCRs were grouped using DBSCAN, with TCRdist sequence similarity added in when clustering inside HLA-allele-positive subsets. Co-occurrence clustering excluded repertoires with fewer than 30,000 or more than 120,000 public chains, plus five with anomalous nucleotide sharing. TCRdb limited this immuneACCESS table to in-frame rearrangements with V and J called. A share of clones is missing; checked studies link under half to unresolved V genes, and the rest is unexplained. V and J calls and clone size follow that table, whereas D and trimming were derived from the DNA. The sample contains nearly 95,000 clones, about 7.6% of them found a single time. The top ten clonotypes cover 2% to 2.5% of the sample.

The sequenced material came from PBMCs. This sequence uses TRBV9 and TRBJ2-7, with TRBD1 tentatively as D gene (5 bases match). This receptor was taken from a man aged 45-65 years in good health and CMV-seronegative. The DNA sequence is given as TGTGCCAGCAGCTCTACAGGTTTTTCAGGCTACGAGCAGTACTTC. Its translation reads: CASSSTGFSGYEQYF.